The present T cell receptor beta chain was sequenced within a study of cytomegalovirus exposure and HLA in healthy donors. Study-wide findings and caveats: One variant, a missense change in DCLRE1C, was linked in a later analysis to TCR beta V- and J-gene trimming.

This clone was picked up one time. Antigen: not known. V was pared by 0 bases and J by 2 bases, with 9 bases between. Germline V CDR1 and CDR2: SGDLS, YYNGEE. The CDR3 is made up of 14 amino acids. Both 60 Vbeta primers and 13 Jbeta primers went into the PCR. Libraries were prepared by immunoSEQ multiplex PCR; TCRdb keeps only in-frame clonotypes and omits some of them. The sample records about 130,000 clones, about 86% being singletons. This rearrangement joins TRBV9 to TRBJ2-7; D may be TRBD2 (6 bases). The source of this sequence is a woman aged 25 to 39 in good health and CMV-seronegative. Sequences were obtained from PBMCs. CDR3 loop: CASSVDGGTYEQYF. The CDR3 region has the DNA TGTGCCAGCAGCGTAGACGGGGGAACCTACGAGCAGTACTTC.